What follows is one T cell receptor beta chain and its context. This clonotype was counted at least ten times. The clone's antigen remains unknown. No much larger clone exists at a distance of one base, and base qualities are not known. The sequencing machine was an Illumina HiSeq 2000. Multiplex PCR amplification was used to build the TCR beta chain libraries. High-throughput sequencing was used to analyze the amplified TCR beta chain products. TCRdb reran the public reads through fastp at Q25 and MiXCR, keeping productive beta chains. For every CDR3 protein sequence, its rows merge into one entry that carries the most common genes and DNA. This sample has about 31,000 distinct CDR3 sequences in its table, and about 60% of those were observed once. The ten most abundant clones make up approximately 20% of the sample. This sample was included in a study of breast tumors, draining lymph nodes, adjacent tissues (dated by TCRdb to 2016 to 2017). Describing the broader study: Breast cancer patients provided tumor, adjacent nontumor tissue and axillary lymph nodes, and the study compared the TCR beta repertoires across these three sources. In human breast cancer, the study set out to evaluate how tumor, surrounding tissue and draining lymph node repertoires relate to one another and whether T cells may move between these sites.

Study-wide findings and limitations: The data were judged consistent with most tumor T cells deriving from the lymph node and then expanding within tumor tissue. The study presented the conclusion that tumor T cells originate in lymph nodes as consistent with a hypothesis, not as something directly demonstrated. In luminal-like breast cancer, tumor and nontumor tissue repertoires resembled each other significantly more than in basal-like breast cancer. Tumors showed preferential V and J gene usage, and their T-cell repertoire diversity fell below that of lymph nodes yet above that of nontumor tissue.

CDR1 MNHNY and CDR2 SVGAGI were looked up in the germline V gene (reference sequence). Reading from cysteine to phenylalanine, the CDR3 counts 15 amino acids. CDR3 DNA is the only sequence kept; it has 45 bases, read in frame from the first base. Here V drops 6 bases and J drops 5 bases, and the junction holds 7 bases not matched to any gene. The TCR originated in a female donor with breast cancer. Some clones in this sample may be carry-over from other donors' samples. The chain is encoded by TRBV6-6 joined to TRBJ2-2; 9 nucleotides in the junction match TRBD1. Sample: breast tumor tissue. The CDR3 region has the sequence CASSQQGARTGELFF. The nucleotide sequence reads as follows: TGTGCCAGCAGCCAACAGGGGGCTCGGACCGGGGAGCTGTTTTTT.